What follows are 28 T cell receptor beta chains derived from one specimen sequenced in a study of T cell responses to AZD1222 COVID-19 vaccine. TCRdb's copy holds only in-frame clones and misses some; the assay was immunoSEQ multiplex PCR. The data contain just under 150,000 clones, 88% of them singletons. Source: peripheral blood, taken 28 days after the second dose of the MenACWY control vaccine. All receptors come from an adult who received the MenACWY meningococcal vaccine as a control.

This CDR3 reads CASRLGGTSGHNEQFF. CDR3 in DNA: TGTGCAAGTCGCTTAGGCGGGACTAGCGGTCACAATGAGCAGTTCTTC. This chain links TRBV12-2 with TRBJ2-1; the table gives TRBD2 as D, unverified against the DNA. TRBV12-2 is a listed pseudogene. The CDR3 length is 16 residues.

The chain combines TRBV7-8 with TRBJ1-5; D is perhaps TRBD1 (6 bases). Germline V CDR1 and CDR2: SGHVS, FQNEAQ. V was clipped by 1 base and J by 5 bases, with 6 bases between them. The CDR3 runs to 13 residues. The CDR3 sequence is CASSLGGHQPQHF. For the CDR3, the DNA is TGTGCCAGCAGCTTAGGGGGGCATCAGCCCCAGCATTTT.

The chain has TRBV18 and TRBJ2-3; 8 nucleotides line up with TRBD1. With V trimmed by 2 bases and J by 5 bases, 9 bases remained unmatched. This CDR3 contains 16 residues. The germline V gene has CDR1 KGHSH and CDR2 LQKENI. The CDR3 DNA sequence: TGTGCCAGCTCACCAAGAGGACAGGGATCCAAAGATACGCAGTATTTT. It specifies CASSPRGQGSKDTQYF.

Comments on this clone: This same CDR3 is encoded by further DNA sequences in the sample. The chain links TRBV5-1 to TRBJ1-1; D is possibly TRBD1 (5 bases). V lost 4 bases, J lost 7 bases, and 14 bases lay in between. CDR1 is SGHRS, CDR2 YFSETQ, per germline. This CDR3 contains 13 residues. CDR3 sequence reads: CASSLGTADEAFF. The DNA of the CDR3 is TGCGCCAGCAGCCTAGGGACGGCGGATGAAGCTTTCTTT.

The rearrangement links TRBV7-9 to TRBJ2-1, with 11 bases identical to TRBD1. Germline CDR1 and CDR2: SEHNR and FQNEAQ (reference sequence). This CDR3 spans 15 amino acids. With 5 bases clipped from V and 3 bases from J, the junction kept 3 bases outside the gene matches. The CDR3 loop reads CASSIGTGGYNEQFF. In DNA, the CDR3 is TGTGCCAGCAGCATCGGGACAGGGGGCTACAATGAGCAGTTCTTC.

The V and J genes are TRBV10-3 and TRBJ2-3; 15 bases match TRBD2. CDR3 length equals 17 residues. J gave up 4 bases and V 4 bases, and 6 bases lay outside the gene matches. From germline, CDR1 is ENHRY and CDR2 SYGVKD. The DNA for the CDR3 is TGTGCCATCAGTGGGACTAGCGGGAGGGCTGGGGCAGATACGCAGTATTTT. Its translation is CAISGTSGRAGADTQYF.

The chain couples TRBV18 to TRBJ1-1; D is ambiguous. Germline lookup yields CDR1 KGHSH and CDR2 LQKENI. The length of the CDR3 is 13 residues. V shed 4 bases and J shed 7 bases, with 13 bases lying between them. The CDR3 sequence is CASSRKEDSEAFF. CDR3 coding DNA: TGTGCCAGCTCACGCAAGGAGGATAGTGAAGCTTTCTTT. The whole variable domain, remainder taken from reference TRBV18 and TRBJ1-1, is NAGVMQNPRHLVRRRGQEARLRCSPMKGHSHVYWYRQLPEEGLKFMVYLQKENIIDESGMPKERFSAEFPKEGPSILRIQQVVRGDSAAYFCASSRKEDSEAFFGQGTRLTVV.

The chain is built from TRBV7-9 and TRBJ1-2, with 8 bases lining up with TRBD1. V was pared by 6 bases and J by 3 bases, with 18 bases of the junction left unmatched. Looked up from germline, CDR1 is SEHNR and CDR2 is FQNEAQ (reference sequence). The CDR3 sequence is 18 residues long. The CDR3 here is CASRFSRFGAGGDYGYTF. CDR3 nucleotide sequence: TGTGCCAGCAGATTTAGCAGGTTCGGAGCAGGGGGCGACTATGGCTACACCTTC.

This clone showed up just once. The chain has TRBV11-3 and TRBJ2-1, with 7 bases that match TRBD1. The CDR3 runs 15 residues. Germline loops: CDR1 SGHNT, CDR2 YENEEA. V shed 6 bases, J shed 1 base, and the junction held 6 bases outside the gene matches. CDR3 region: CASSDRQGSYNEQFF. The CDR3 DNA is TGTGCCAGCAGTGACCGACAGGGATCCTACAATGAGCAGTTCTTC.

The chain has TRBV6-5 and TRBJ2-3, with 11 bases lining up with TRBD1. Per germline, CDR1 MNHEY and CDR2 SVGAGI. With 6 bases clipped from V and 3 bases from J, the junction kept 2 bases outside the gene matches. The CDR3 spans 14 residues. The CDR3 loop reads CASSGQGATDTQYF. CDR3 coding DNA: TGTGCCAGCAGCGGACAGGGGGCAACAGATACGCAGTATTTT.

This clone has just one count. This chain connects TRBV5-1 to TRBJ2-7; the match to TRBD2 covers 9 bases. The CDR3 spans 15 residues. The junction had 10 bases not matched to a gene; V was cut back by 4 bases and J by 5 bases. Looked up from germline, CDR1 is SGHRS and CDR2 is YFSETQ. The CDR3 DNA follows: TGCGCCAGCAGCCCATCCCCTAGCGGGGCCCACGAGCAGTACTTC. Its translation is CASSPSPSGAHEQYF. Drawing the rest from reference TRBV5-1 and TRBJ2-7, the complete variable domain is KAGVTQTPRYLIKTRGQQVTLSCSPISGHRSVSWYQQTPGQGLQFLFEYFSETQRNKGNFPGRFSGRQFSNSRSEMNVSTLELGDSALYLCASSPSPSGAHEQYFGPGTRLTVT.

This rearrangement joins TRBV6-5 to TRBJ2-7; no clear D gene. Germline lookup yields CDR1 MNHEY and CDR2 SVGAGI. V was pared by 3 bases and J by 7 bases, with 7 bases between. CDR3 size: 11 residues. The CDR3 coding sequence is TGTGCCAGCAGTTATGGGTGGGAGCAGTACTTC. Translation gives CASSYGWEQYF.

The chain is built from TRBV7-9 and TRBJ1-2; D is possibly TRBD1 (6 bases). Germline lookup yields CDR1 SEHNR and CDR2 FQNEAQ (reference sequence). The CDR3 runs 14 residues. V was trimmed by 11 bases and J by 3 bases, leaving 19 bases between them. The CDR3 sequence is CAGQRAGEDYGYTF. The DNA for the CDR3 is TGTGCCGGCCAGAGGGCAGGGGAAGACTATGGCTACACCTTC. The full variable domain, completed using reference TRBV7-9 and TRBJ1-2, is DTGVSQNPRHKITKRGQNVTFRCDPISEHNRLYWYRQTLGQGPEFLTYFQNEAQLEKSRLLSDRFSAERPKGSFSTLEIQRTEQGDSAMYLCAGQRAGEDYGYTFGSGTRLTVV.

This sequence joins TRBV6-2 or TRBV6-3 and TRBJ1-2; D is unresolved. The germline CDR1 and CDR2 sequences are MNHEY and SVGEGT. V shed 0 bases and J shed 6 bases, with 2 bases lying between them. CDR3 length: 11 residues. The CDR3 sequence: CASSYSDGYTF. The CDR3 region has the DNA TGTGCCAGCAGTTACTCGGATGGCTACACCTTC.

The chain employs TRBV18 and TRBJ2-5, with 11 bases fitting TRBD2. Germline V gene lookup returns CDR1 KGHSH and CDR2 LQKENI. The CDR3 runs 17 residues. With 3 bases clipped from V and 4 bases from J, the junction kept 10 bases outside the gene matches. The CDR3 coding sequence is TGTGCCAGCTCACCGCCGTTCCCTAGCGGGAGGCGAGAGACCCAGTACTTC. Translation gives CASSPPFPSGRRETQYF. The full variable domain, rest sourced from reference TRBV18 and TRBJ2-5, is NAGVMQNPRHLVRRRGQEARLRCSPMKGHSHVYWYRQLPEEGLKFMVYLQKENIIDESGMPKERFSAEFPKEGPSILRIQQVVRGDSAAYFCASSPPFPSGRRETQYFGPGTRLLVL.

The DNA for the CDR3 is TGTGCCAGCAGTTCCCCCGGGAGAGCCCAGCATTTT. This translates into CASSSPGRAQHF. The chain recombines TRBV28 with TRBJ1-5; unclear D gene. The CDR3 is made up of 12 amino acids. V lost 4 bases, J lost 11 bases, and 12 bases lay in between. In germline, CDR1 is MDHEN, CDR2 SYDVKM. Together with reference TRBV28 and TRBJ1-5, the CDR3 gives the full variable domain: DVKVTQSSRYLVKRTGEKVFLECVQDMDHENMFWYRQDPGLGLRLIYFSYDVKMKEKGDIPEGYSVSREKKERFSLILESASTNQTSMYLCASSSPGRAQHFGDGTRLSIL.

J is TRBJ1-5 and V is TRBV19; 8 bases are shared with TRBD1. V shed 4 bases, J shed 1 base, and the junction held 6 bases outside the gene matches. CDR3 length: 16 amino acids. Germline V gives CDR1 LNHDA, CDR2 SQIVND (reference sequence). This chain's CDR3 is CASSTDRGRSNQPQHF. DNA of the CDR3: TGTGCCAGTAGTACCGACAGGGGACGGAGCAATCAGCCCCAGCATTTT.

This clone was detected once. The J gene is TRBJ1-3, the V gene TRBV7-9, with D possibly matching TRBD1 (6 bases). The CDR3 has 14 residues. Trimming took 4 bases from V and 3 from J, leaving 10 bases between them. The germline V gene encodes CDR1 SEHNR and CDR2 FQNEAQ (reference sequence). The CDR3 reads CASSSLQGGNTIYF. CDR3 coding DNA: TGTGCCAGCAGCTCATTACAGGGTGGAAACACCATATATTTT.

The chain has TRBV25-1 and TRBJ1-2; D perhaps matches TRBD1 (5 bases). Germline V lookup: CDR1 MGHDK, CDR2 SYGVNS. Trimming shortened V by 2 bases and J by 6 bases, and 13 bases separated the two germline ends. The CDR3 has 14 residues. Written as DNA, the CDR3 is TGTGCCAGCAGTGAACTACAGGCAGTTAATGGCTACACCTTC. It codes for CASSELQAVNGYTF.

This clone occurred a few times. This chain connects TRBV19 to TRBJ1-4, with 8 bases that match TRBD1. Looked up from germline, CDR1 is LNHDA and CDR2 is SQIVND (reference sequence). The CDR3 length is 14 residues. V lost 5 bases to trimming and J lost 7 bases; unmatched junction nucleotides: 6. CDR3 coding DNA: TGTGCCAGTAGTGTTTGGGACAGGTCTGAAAAACTGTTTTTT. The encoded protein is CASSVWDRSEKLFF.

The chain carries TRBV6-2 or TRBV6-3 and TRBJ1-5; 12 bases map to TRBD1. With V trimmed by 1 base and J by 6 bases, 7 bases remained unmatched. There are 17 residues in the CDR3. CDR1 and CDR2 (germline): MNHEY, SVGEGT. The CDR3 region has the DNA TGTGCCAGCAGTTACTGGATGGGACAGGGGGCTTTTCAGCCCCAGCATTTT. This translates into CASSYWMGQGAFQPQHF.

The CDR3 spells CASSEARGRTEAFF. Here the CDR3 DNA reads TGTGCCAGCAGTGAAGCGAGGGGGCGGACTGAAGCTTTCTTT. The chain combines TRBV6-1 with TRBJ1-1, with 7 bases lining up with TRBD1. Looked up from germline, CDR1 is MNHNS and CDR2 is SASEGT. V lost 0 bases to trimming and J lost 5 bases; unmatched junction nucleotides: 3. This CDR3 contains 14 residues.

The DNA of the CDR3 is TGTGCCAGAAGCCCGACAGACCACTCCCTCGCGAGGGGCGGCTACACCTTC. Translating it yields CARSPTDHSLARGGYTF. The chain combines TRBV5-3 with TRBJ1-2, with D maybe TRBD1 (5 bases). TRBV5-3 is an ORF, with its function uncertain. The CDR3 has 17 amino acids. The V end lost 4 bases, the J end lost 8 bases, and 27 bases lay between the germline ends.

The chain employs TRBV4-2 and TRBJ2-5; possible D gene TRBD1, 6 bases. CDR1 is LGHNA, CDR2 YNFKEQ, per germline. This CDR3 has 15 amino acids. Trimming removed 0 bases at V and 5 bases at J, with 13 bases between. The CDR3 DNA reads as TGTGCCAGCAGCCAAGATAGGGGGAGTCGGGAGACCCAGTACTTC. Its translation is CASSQDRGSRETQYF.

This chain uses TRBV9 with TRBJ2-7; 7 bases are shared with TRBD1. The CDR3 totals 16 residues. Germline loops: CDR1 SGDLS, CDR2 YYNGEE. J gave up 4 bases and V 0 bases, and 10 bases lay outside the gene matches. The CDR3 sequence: CASSVEVGDSVYEQYF. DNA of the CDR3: TGTGCCAGCAGCGTAGAGGTAGGGGACAGCGTGTACGAGCAGTACTTC. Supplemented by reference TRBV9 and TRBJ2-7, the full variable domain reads DSGVTQTPKHLITATGQRVTLRCSPRSGDLSVYWYQQSLDQGLQFLIQYYNGEERAKGNILERFSAQQFPDLHSELNLSSLELGDSALYFCASSVEVGDSVYEQYFGPGTRLTVT.

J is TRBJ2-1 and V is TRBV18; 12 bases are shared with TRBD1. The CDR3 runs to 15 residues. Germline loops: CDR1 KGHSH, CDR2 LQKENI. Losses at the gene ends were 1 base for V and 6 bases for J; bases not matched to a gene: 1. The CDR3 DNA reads TGTGCCAGCTCACCACGGGACAGGGGGCGCAATGAGCAGTTCTTC. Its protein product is CASSPRDRGRNEQFF.

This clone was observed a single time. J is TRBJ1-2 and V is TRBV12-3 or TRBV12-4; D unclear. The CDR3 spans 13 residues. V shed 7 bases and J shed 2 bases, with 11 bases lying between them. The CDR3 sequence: CASNKGTNYGYTF. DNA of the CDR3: TGTGCCAGCAATAAGGGAACCAACTATGGCTACACCTTC.

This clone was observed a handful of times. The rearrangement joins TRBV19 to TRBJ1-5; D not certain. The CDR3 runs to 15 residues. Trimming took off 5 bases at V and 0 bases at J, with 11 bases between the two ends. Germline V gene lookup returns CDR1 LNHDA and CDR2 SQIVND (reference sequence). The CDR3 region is CASSERGSSNQPQHF. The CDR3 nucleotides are TGTGCCAGTAGTGAGCGGGGATCTAGCAATCAGCCCCAGCATTTT.